The 31 T cell receptor beta chains below all came from one sample that was sequenced in a study of cytomegalovirus exposure and HLA in healthy donors. Researchers ran the PCR with 60 Vbeta and 13 Jbeta primers. The table came from immunoSEQ multiplex PCR; TCRdb's copy has only in-frame clones and leaves some out. The sample holds about 130,000 clones, 65% to 90% seen once. Sample: PBMCs. These receptors were collected from a man in his fifties or sixties in good health and CMV-seronegative.

The chain combines TRBV7-8 with TRBJ2-5; D may be TRBD2 (6 bases). The germline V gene has CDR1 SGHVS and CDR2 FQNEAQ. The CDR3 spans 15 residues. V shed 2 bases and J shed 7 bases, with 17 bases lying between them. This CDR3 is CASSLPLAGRGTQYF. The CDR3 DNA follows: TGTGCCAGCAGCTTACCGTTGGCGGGGAGAGGGACCCAGTACTTC.

The chain has TRBV5-6 and TRBJ1-1; TRBD1 agrees at 7 bases. CDR3 size: 13 residues. J lost 4 bases, V lost 4 bases, and 4 bases had no gene match. Germline V gene lookup returns CDR1 SGHDT and CDR2 YYEEEE. The CDR3: CASSQRDSTEAFF. For the CDR3, the DNA is TGTGCCAGCAGCCAGAGGGACAGCACTGAAGCTTTCTTT.

V gene TRBV5-1 combines with J gene TRBJ2-1; 10 bases align to TRBD2. Germline V gene data show CDR1 as SGHRS and CDR2 as YFSETQ. This CDR3 has 18 amino acids. Trimming cost V 0 bases and J 6 bases; bases outside gene matches: 12. The CDR3 nucleotides are TGCGCCAGCAGCTTGGGTAGCGGGGGGTTCTTTCGGGTCAATGAGCAGTTCTTC. Its translation: CASSLGSGGFFRVNEQFF.

About this clone: One end of the junction fails to match germline, which may point to a read error. This rearrangement joins TRBV7-7 to TRBJ2-5; D possibly corresponds to TRBD1 (5 bases). Germline values: CDR1 SSHAT, CDR2 FNYEAQ (reference sequence). This CDR3 is built from 14 residues. As DNA, the CDR3 is TGTGCTAGCAGCTTAGCAGGCAGGGAAGAGACCCAGTACTTC. This sequence encodes CASSLAGREETQYF.

The genes are TRBV10-1 and TRBJ2-3; tentatively, D is TRBD2 (5 bases). This CDR3 contains 15 residues. Looked up from germline, CDR1 is WNHNN and CDR2 is SYGVQD (reference sequence). V lost 6 bases to trimming and J lost 1 base, with 14 bases between them. The CDR3 coding sequence is TGCGCCAGCAGCCGTCGTAGCGTAGGCACAGATACGCAGTATTTT. Translated: CASSRRSVGTDTQYF.

V is TRBV14 and J is TRBJ1-5; D not certain. V lost 0 bases and J 5 bases, leaving 23 bases between the germline ends. CDR1 and CDR2 (germline): SGHDN, FVKESK. CDR3 length: 19 residues. CDR3 sequence reads: CASSQESLGGGSEDQPQHF. In DNA, the CDR3 is TGTGCCAGCAGCCAAGAGTCTTTGGGTGGAGGGAGCGAAGATCAGCCCCAGCATTTT.

The chain uses TRBV5-1 and TRBJ1-4, with D uncertain. CDR3 length: 13 amino acids. Trimming took off 1 base at V and 8 bases at J, with 9 bases between the two ends. Germline CDR1 SGHRS, CDR2 YFSETQ. In nucleotides, the CDR3 is TGCGCCAGCAGCTTGCATCAGAGGGAAAAACTGTTTTTT. Protein: CASSLHQREKLFF.

This clone appeared a single time. The chain carries TRBV5-4 and TRBJ2-3, with 7 bases fitting TRBD2. Germline CDR1 and CDR2: SGHNT and YYREEE (reference sequence). J lost 4 bases, V lost 0 bases, and 8 bases had no gene match. This CDR3 has 16 residues. The CDR3 DNA sequence: TGTGCCAGCAGCTTGGGCGCAAGCGGGGTGTCAGATACGCAGTATTTT. Translating it yields CASSLGASGVSDTQYF.

This chain links TRBV7-2 with TRBJ2-2, with D possibly being TRBD2 (6 bases). In germline, CDR1 is SGHTA, CDR2 FQGNSA. Trimming stripped 7 bases from V and 6 bases from J, with 12 bases between. The CDR3 extends over 13 amino acids. CDR3 nucleotides: TGTGCCAGCACTTCCAGGGAGGCCGGGGAGCTGTTTTTT. It specifies CASTSREAGELFF. The entire variable domain, with the rest obtained from reference TRBV7-2 and TRBJ2-2, is as follows: GAGVSQSPSNKVTEKGKDVELRCDPISGHTALYWYRQSLGQGLEFLIYFQGNSAPDKSGLPSDRFSAERTGGSVSTLTIQRTQQEDSAVYLCASTSREAGELFFGEGSRLTVL.

V and J are TRBV5-1 and TRBJ1-1; TRBD1 is a possible D gene (5 bases). The CDR3 is 15 amino acids. Trimming cost V 4 bases and J 0 bases, with 13 bases left between them. Germline loops: CDR1 SGHRS, CDR2 YFSETQ. In nucleotides, the CDR3 is TGCGCCAGCAGCCACGCCGGGACTCTGAACACTGAAGCTTTCTTT. As protein: CASSHAGTLNTEAFF.

The genes are TRBV7-2 and TRBJ1-5; D ambiguous. Between the trimmed V and J ends, which lost 3 bases and 7 bases, there was a span of 10 bases. CDR3 size: 13 residues. The germline gives CDR1 SGHTA, CDR2 FQGNSA. DNA for the CDR3: TGTGCCAGCAGCTTGGTCCCAGTCCAGCCCCAGCATTTT. Translated: CASSLVPVQPQHF.

The rearrangement uses TRBV30 and TRBJ1-4; tentatively, D is TRBD1 (5 bases). CDR1 and CDR2 from the germline V gene are GTSNPN and SVGIG (reference sequence). This CDR3 contains 15 residues. The germline V and J ends were trimmed by 3 bases and 0 bases, with 11 bases remaining between them. The chain's CDR3 is CAWRAEQATNEKLFF. CDR3 bases: TGTGCCTGGAGGGCCGAACAGGCAACTAATGAAAAACTGTTTTTT.

This clone was counted a single time. The V call is TRBV5-4, the J call TRBJ2-1, with a tentative D call TRBD1 (5 bases). Germline CDR1 SGHNT, CDR2 YYREEE (reference sequence). The CDR3 spans 12 residues. The V gene lost 3 bases and the J gene lost 6 bases, with 7 bases spanning the gap. The DNA of the CDR3 is TGTGCCAGCAGCTCTGACAGCAATGAGCAGTTCTTC. It yields the protein CASSSDSNEQFF.

The chain carries TRBV4-2 and TRBJ1-1; D is undetermined. Trimming removed 3 bases from V and 7 bases from J, with 12 bases in between. Germline CDR1 and CDR2: LGHNA and YNFKEQ. This CDR3 is built from 13 residues. CDR3 bases: TGTGCCAGCAGCCAGGAGACCGGGTTTGAAGCTTTCTTT. Residues: CASSQETGFEAFF.

The chain couples TRBV19 to TRBJ1-1, with no clear D. From germline, CDR1 is LNHDA and CDR2 SQIVND (reference sequence). The ends were cut back, 10 bases at V and 4 bases at J, with 19 bases in the middle. The CDR3 consists of 14 residues. The chain's CDR3 is CATSSGRVGTEAFF. DNA for the CDR3: TGTGCCACCTCCTCCGGGAGGGTTGGCACTGAAGCTTTCTTT. The variable domain in full, completed from reference TRBV19 and TRBJ1-1, reads DGGITQSPKYLFRKEGQNVTLSCEQNLNHDAMYWYRQDPGQGLRLIYYSQIVNDFQKGDIAEGYSVSREKKESFPLTVTSAQKNPTAFYLCATSSGRVGTEAFFGQGTRLTVV.

J is TRBJ2-5 and V is TRBV25-1; D gene unclear. The DNA end is more similar to TRBJ2-7, so the J call may be wrong. Germline loops: CDR1 MGHDK, CDR2 SYGVNS. The length of the CDR3 is 11 residues. The CDR3 reads CASSEKYEQYF. The CDR3 region has the DNA TGTGCCAGCAGTGAAAAGTACGAGCAGTACTTC.

This clone was seen just once. The rearrangement links TRBV4-2 to TRBJ2-2, with 8 bases that match TRBD2. J was trimmed by 1 base and V by 4 bases; bases with no gene match: 5. The CDR3 sequence is 16 residues long. Germline V gives CDR1 LGHNA, CDR2 YNFKEQ. The CDR3 DNA reads TGTGCCAGCAGCCCGCTAGCGGGTCAGAACACCGGGGAGCTGTTTTTT. Translating gives CASSPLAGQNTGELFF.

The chain recombines TRBV14 with TRBJ1-1, with D unclear. In germline, CDR1 is SGHDN, CDR2 FVKESK. V lost 4 bases and J lost 4, with 10 bases in between. CDR3 size: 13 residues. The CDR3 protein is CASSPLVGTEAFF. The CDR3 DNA sequence: TGTGCCAGCAGCCCCCTAGTTGGCACTGAAGCTTTCTTT.

The chain uses TRBV9 and TRBJ2-5, with 9 bases lining up with TRBD1. Near its end, the DNA agrees better with TRBJ2-7, so the J call may be wrong. Germline V gene lookup returns CDR1 SGDLS and CDR2 YYNGEE. CDR3 size: 14 residues. The CDR3: CASSAGTGTYEQYF. The CDR3 DNA sequence: TGTGCCAGCAGCGCGGGGACAGGGACCTACGAGCAGTACTTC.

The chain recombines TRBV27 with TRBJ2-7; 11 positions match TRBD1. Per the germline V gene, CDR1 is MNHEY and CDR2 is SMNVEV (reference sequence). This CDR3 has 14 amino acids. With 6 bases clipped from V and 3 bases from J, the junction kept 4 bases outside the gene matches. The chain's CDR3 is CASSFGTGGYEQYF. CDR3 nucleotide sequence: TGTGCCAGCAGCTTCGGGACAGGGGGCTACGAGCAGTACTTC.

This clone occurred once. This rearrangement joins TRBV27 to TRBJ2-7, with 9 bases that match TRBD1. V lost 3 bases and J lost 2; bases outside the gene matches: 8. The CDR3 has 16 amino acids. Germline V gives CDR1 MNHEY, CDR2 SMNVEV (reference sequence). Here the CDR3 DNA reads TGTGCCAGCAGTTTCGGACCGGGACAGGGCGCCTACGAGCAGTACTTC. Translated, it gives CASSFGPGQGAYEQYF.

The rearrangement uses TRBV9 and TRBJ2-1; TRBD1 agrees at 8 bases. Unmatched junction bases numbered 4, after V lost 0 bases and J lost 2 bases. CDR3 length: 16 amino acids. The V gene's germline CDR1 is SGDLS and CDR2 YYNGEE. CDR3 nucleotide sequence: TGTGCCAGCAGCGTAGAGGACAGGGACGCCTACAATGAGCAGTTCTTC. Translated: CASSVEDRDAYNEQFF.

Comments on this clone: The same CDR3 arises from other DNA sequences in this sample as well. The J gene is TRBJ2-3, the V gene TRBV5-4; 7 bases line up with TRBD1. CDR1 and CDR2 (germline): SGHNT, YYREEE (reference sequence). The CDR3 consists of 15 residues. With 4 bases clipped from V and 1 base from J, the junction kept 6 bases outside the gene matches. As DNA, the CDR3 is TGTGCCAGCAGCCTAAGGGGGCTCCGCACAGATACGCAGTATTTT. Translated, it gives CASSLRGLRTDTQYF. The variable domain in full, completed from reference TRBV5-4 and TRBJ2-3, reads ETGVTQSPTHLIKTRGQQVTLRCSSQSGHNTVSWYQQALGQGPQFIFQYYREEENGRGNFPPRFSGLQFPNYSSELNVNALELDDSALYLCASSLRGLRTDTQYFGPGTRLTVL.

This chain uses TRBV6-5 with TRBJ2-5, with 9 bases lining up with TRBD1. The end of the DNA aligns better with TRBJ2-7, so the J call may be wrong. Germline CDR1 is MNHEY and CDR2 is SVGAGI. The CDR3 is 15 residues long. The CDR3 DNA sequence: TGTGCCAGCAGTCGAACGACAGGGGGGAGCTACGAGCAGTACTTC. It codes for CASSRTTGGSYEQYF.

The chain couples TRBV10-1 to TRBJ2-3; perhaps TRBD1 as D (6 bases). The CDR3 is made up of 15 amino acids. Germline V gene data show CDR1 as WNHNN and CDR2 as SYGVQD (reference sequence). Between the trimmed V and J ends, which lost 3 bases and 0 bases, there was a span of 10 bases. The CDR3 sequence: CASSEGGTSTDTQYF. The CDR3 DNA is TGCGCCAGCAGTGAAGGGGGTACTAGCACAGATACGCAGTATTTT.

For the CDR3, the DNA is TGCAGTGCTAGAGTCGGGGGAGCTTTCTTT. Translated, it gives CSARVGGAFF. This chain links TRBV20-1 with TRBJ1-1; D might be TRBD1 (5 bases). The CDR3 has 10 residues. Trimming took 1 base from V and 10 from J, leaving 7 bases between them. Germline assignment: CDR1 DFQATT and CDR2 SNEGSKA (reference sequence).

V and J are TRBV18 and TRBJ2-4; the D gene is possibly TRBD1 (6 bases). Germline CDR1 and CDR2: KGHSH and LQKENI. Trimming cost V 2 bases and J 0 bases, with 11 bases left between them. The length of the CDR3 is 16 residues. CDR3 sequence (DNA): TGTGCCAGCTCACCATCGACAGGCGTAGCCAAAAACATTCAGTACTTC. Protein product: CASSPSTGVAKNIQYF.

The chain employs TRBV7-3 and TRBJ1-1; D perhaps matches TRBD1 (5 bases). Germline V gene data show CDR1 as SGHTA and CDR2 as FQGTGA. The V gene lost 5 bases and the J gene lost 7 bases, with 14 bases spanning the gap. CDR3 length: 13 amino acids. DNA for the CDR3: TGTGCCAGCAGCGCGGGGGGTTTGAGTGAAGCTTTCTTT. Translation gives CASSAGGLSEAFF.

The rearrangement links TRBV4-1 to TRBJ2-1, with 8 bases matching TRBD2. CDR3 size: 17 residues. CDR1 MGHRA and CDR2 YSYEKL come from the germline V gene. Trimming at V came to 1 base and at J to 6 bases, leaving 11 bases not matched to a gene. Here the CDR3 DNA reads TGCGCCAGCAGCCAAGGCCTTGCGGGGGGCTTTACCAATGAGCAGTTCTTC. Protein product: CASSQGLAGGFTNEQFF.

In nucleotides, the CDR3 is TGTGCCAGCACCGCGGGGACTAGCGGGGGCAATGAGCAGTTCTTC. Translation: CASTAGTSGGNEQFF. V gene TRBV27 combines with J gene TRBJ2-1; 14 bases fit TRBD2. J was trimmed by 6 bases and V by 7 bases; bases with no gene match: 5. Looked up from germline, CDR1 is MNHEY and CDR2 is SMNVEV (reference sequence). The CDR3 consists of 15 residues.

The chain uses TRBV5-1 and TRBJ1-5; D call uncertain. This CDR3 contains 15 residues. The V end was cut by 4 bases, the J end by 3 bases, with 14 bases between. Germline CDR1 reads SGHRS; CDR2 reads YFSETQ. The CDR3 DNA reads as TGCGCCAGCAGCCCCAGGCCGGGGATCAATCAGCCCCAGCATTTT. It specifies CASSPRPGINQPQHF.